Each of the 13 T cell receptor beta chains below was sequenced from the same sample in a study of tumor-infiltrating lymphocytes in localized non-small cell lung cancer. TCRdb keeps only in-frame clones here, not all; method: immunoSEQ multiplex PCR. The repertoire includes some 7,800 clones, around 77% of them detected once, and about 13% sits in the top ten. Material for sequencing was uninvolved lung tissue not adjacent to the tumor. The source is a human donor with non-small cell lung cancer.

The V call is TRBV28, the J call TRBJ2-1; tentative D call: TRBD1 (5 bases). CDR3 length: 13 residues. CDR1 MDHEN and CDR2 SYDVKM come from the germline V gene. With 4 bases removed from V and 8 bases from J, the gap between germline ends came to 12 bases. The CDR3 DNA reads as TGTGCCAGCAGTTCGTTACAGGTTGATGAGCAGTTCTTC. Protein: CASSSLQVDEQFF.

The chain employs TRBV2 and TRBJ1-5, with D uncertain. The V gene lost 6 bases and the J gene lost 2 bases, with 11 bases spanning the gap. The CDR3 consists of 14 residues. Germline V gives CDR1 SNHLY, CDR2 FYNNEI. In nucleotides, the CDR3 is TGTGCCAGCAGGTATAATCTGGGCAATCAGCCCCAGCATTTT. Its protein is CASRYNLGNQPQHF.

This clone was counted a few times. The chain joins TRBV10-3 to TRBJ2-7, with a possible D match to TRBD1 (5 bases). In germline, CDR1 is ENHRY, CDR2 SYGVKD. The CDR3 is 13 amino acids. Between the trimmed V and J ends, which lost 10 bases and 6 bases, there was a span of 19 bases. CDR3 nucleotides: TGTGCCACAAGAACACCCCAGGGAAGCGAGCAGTACTTC. The encoded protein is CATRTPQGSEQYF.

This chain uses TRBV15 with TRBJ1-5; D not resolved. This CDR3 is built from 14 residues. Germline V gene sequence: CDR1 LNHNV, CDR2 YYDKDF (reference sequence). The ends were cut back, 5 bases at V and 5 bases at J, with 13 bases in the middle. The CDR3 here is CATSPEGNYQPQHF. The CDR3, as DNA: TGTGCCACCAGCCCGGAGGGTAATTATCAGCCCCAGCATTTT.

The V gene is TRBV5-1, the J gene TRBJ2-1; tentatively, D is TRBD2 (7 bases). This CDR3 is 14 amino acids long. Trimming removed 4 bases from V and 5 bases from J, with 13 bases in between. The germline V gene has CDR1 SGHRS and CDR2 YFSETQ. The CDR3 sequence is CASSLGGQDNEQFF. The CDR3 region has the DNA TGCGCCAGCAGCCTCGGGGGGCAAGACAATGAGCAGTTCTTC.

A single count supports this clone. The chain is built from TRBV30 and TRBJ2-1; 8 nucleotides line up with TRBD2. J was trimmed by 12 bases and V by 4 bases; bases with no gene match: 14. The CDR3 spans 14 residues. From germline, CDR1 is GTSNPN and CDR2 SVGIG (reference sequence). The CDR3 nucleotides are TGTGCCTGGACCAGCGGGAGTACCGGTGGGTGGCAGTTCTTC. Protein sequence: CAWTSGSTGGWQFF.

The chain uses TRBV2 and TRBJ1-5; TRBD1 matches at 7 bases. From germline, CDR1 is SNHLY and CDR2 FYNNEI. V gave up 7 bases and J gave up 5 bases; unmatched junction bases: 5. This CDR3 has 13 amino acids. The CDR3: CASKGQLDQPQHF. The DNA for the CDR3 is TGTGCCAGCAAGGGACAGTTAGATCAGCCCCAGCATTTT.

The CDR3 DNA follows: TGTGCCAGCTCTCCGGATGCCTCCTACGAGCAGTACTTC. Its translation is CASSPDASYEQYF. The chain uses TRBV7-2 and TRBJ2-7; unclear D gene. The CDR3 sequence is 13 residues long. Trimming removed 8 bases from V and 0 bases from J, with 11 bases in between. The germline CDR1 and CDR2 sequences are SGHTA and FQGNSA.

This chain uses TRBV7-3 with TRBJ1-1; TRBD1 is a possible D gene (5 bases). Germline CDR1 SGHTA, CDR2 FQGTGA. CDR3 length: 14 residues. With 4 bases removed from V and 1 base from J, the gap between germline ends came to 10 bases. DNA for the CDR3: TGTGCCAGCAGCTCCCAAGGGACGAACACTGAAGCTTTCTTT. It yields the protein CASSSQGTNTEAFF. Full variable domain (outside the CDR3, taken from reference TRBV7-3 and TRBJ1-1): GAGVSQTPSNKVTEKGKYVELRCDPISGHTALYWYRQSLGQGPEFLIYFQGTGAADDSGLPNDRFFAVRPEGSVSTLKIQRTERGDSAVYLCASSSQGTNTEAFFGQGTRLTVV.

The chain links TRBV5-4 to TRBJ2-7; D ambiguous. This CDR3 region has 12 residues. The V end was cut by 0 bases, the J end by 6 bases, with 7 bases between. The V gene's germline CDR1 is SGHNT and CDR2 YYREEE (reference sequence). The CDR3 sequence is CASSLDVGEQYF. CDR3 nucleotide sequence: TGTGCCAGCAGCTTGGACGTGGGCGAGCAGTACTTC.

This clone was seen only a few times. The J gene is TRBJ1-1, the V gene TRBV29-1; the D gene is possibly TRBD1 (5 bases). Germline CDR1 SQVTM, CDR2 ANQGSEA. V lost 7 bases to trimming and J lost 1 base, with 10 bases between them. This CDR3 region has 12 residues. For the CDR3, the DNA is TGCAGCGGCGGCGGGGCGAACACTGAAGCTTTCTTT. Amino acid sequence: CSGGGANTEAFF. The variable domain in full, completed from reference TRBV29-1 and TRBJ1-1, reads SAVISQKPSRDICQRGTSLTIQCQVDSQVTMMFWYRQQPGQSLTLIATANQGSEATYESGFVIDKFPISRPNLTFSTLTVSNMSPEDSSIYLCSGGGANTEAFFGQGTRLTVV.

The chain uses TRBV6-5 and TRBJ1-2; no definite D call. Germline V lookup: CDR1 MNHEY, CDR2 SVGAGI. The CDR3 has 14 amino acids. V was trimmed by 0 bases and J by 7 bases, leaving 12 bases between them. DNA of the CDR3: TGTGCCAGCAGTTACTCTGAACAGTGGGGTGGCTACACCTTC. It encodes CASSYSEQWGGYTF.

The V and J genes are TRBV5-4 and TRBJ2-7; no definite D call. Germline V gene sequence: CDR1 SGHNT, CDR2 YYREEE (reference sequence). The V end was cut by 4 bases, the J end by 2 bases, with 10 bases between. The CDR3 runs 13 residues. The CDR3 protein is CASSVDQTYEQYF. For the CDR3, the DNA is TGTGCCAGCAGCGTGGATCAAACCTACGAGCAGTACTTC.